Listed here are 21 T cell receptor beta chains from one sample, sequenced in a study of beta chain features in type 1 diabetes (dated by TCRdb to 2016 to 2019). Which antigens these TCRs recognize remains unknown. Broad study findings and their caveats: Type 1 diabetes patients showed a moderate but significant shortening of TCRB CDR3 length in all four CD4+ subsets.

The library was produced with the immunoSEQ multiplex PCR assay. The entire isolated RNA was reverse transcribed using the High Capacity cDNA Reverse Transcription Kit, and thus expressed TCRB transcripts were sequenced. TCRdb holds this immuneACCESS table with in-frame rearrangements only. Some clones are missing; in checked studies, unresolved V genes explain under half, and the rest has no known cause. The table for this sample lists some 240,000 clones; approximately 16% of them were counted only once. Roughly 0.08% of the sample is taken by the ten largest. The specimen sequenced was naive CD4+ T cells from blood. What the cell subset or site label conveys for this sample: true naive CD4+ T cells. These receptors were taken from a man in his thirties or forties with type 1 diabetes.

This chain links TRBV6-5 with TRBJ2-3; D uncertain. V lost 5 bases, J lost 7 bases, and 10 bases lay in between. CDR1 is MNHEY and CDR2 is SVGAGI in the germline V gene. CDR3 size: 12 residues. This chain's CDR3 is CASSEAVHTQYF. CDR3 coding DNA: TGTGCCAGCAGTGAGGCCGTTCATACGCAGTATTTT.

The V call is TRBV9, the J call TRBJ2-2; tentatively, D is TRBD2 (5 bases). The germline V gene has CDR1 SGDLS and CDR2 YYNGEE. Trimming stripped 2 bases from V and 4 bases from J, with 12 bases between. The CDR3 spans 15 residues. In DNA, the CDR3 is TGTGCCAGCAGCGTCCCGGGGTCGAGCACCGGGGAGCTGTTTTTT. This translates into CASSVPGSSTGELFF. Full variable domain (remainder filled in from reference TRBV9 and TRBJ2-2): DSGVTQTPKHLITATGQRVTLRCSPRSGDLSVYWYQQSLDQGLQFLIQYYNGEERAKGNILERFSAQQFPDLHSELNLSSLELGDSALYFCASSVPGSSTGELFFGEGSRLTVL.

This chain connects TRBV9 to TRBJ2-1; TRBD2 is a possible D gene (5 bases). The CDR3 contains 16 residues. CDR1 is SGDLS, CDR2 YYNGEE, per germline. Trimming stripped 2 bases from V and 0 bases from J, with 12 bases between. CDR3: CASSVNGGSSYNEQFF. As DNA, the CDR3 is TGTGCCAGCAGCGTGAACGGAGGAAGCTCCTACAATGAGCAGTTCTTC.

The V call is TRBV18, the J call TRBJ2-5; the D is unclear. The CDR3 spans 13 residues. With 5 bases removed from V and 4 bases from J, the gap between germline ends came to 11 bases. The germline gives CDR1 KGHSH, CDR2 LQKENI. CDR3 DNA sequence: TGTGCCAGCTCATCCCCCAGGAGAGAGACCCAGTACTTC. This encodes CASSSPRRETQYF.

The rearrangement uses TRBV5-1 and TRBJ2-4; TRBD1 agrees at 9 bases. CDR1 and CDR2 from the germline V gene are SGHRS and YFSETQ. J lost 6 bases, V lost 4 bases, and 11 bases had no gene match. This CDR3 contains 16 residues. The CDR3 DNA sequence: TGCGCCAGCAGCAAGGGACAGGGCAATTGGATAAACATTCAGTACTTC. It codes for CASSKGQGNWINIQYF.

CDR3 nucleotides: TGTGCCAGCAGCCAAACCGGACAGGGGATCCCCTACGAGCAGTACTTC. This sequence encodes CASSQTGQGIPYEQYF. J is TRBJ2-7 and V is TRBV7-3; 9 bases map to TRBD1. The germline CDR1 and CDR2 sequences are SGHTA and FQGTGA. The CDR3 spans 16 residues. The trim removed 5 bases at V and 2 bases at J, leaving 10 bases unmatched.

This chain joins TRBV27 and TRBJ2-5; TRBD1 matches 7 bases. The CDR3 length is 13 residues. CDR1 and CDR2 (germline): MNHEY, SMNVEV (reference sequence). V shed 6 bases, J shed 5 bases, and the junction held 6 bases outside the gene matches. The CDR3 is CASRTGVRETQYF. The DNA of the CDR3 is TGTGCCAGCAGAACAGGGGTTAGGGAGACCCAGTACTTC.

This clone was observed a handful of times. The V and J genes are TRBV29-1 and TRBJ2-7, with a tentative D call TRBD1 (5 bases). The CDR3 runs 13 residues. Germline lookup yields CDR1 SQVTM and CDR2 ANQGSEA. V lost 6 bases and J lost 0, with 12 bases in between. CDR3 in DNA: TGCAGCGTCCGACAGCTATACTCCTACGAGCAGTACTTC. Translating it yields CSVRQLYSYEQYF.

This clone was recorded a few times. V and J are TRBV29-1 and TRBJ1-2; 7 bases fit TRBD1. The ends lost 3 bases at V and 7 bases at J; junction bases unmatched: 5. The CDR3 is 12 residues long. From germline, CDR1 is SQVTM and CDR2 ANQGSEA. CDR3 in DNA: TGCAGCGTTGAGTCAGGGGGAGTTGGCTACACCTTC. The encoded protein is CSVESGGVGYTF.

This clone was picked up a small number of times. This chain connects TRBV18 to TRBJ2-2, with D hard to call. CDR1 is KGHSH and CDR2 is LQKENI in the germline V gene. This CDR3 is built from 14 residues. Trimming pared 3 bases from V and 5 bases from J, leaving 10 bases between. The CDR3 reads CASSPPVMTGELFF. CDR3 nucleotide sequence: TGTGCCAGCTCACCCCCGGTGATGACCGGGGAGCTGTTTTTT.

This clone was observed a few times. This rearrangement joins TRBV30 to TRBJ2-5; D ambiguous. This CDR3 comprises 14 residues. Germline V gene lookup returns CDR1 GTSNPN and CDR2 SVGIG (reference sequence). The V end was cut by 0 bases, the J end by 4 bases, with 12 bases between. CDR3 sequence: CAWSVIGRRETQYF. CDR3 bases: TGTGCCTGGAGTGTAATCGGAAGGAGAGAGACCCAGTACTTC.

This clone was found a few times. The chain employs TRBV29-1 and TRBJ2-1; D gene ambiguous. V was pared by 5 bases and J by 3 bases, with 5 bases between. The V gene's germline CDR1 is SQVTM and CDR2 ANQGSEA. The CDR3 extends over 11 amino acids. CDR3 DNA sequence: TGCAGCGTTAAAGGCTACAATGAGCAGTTCTTC. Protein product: CSVKGYNEQFF.

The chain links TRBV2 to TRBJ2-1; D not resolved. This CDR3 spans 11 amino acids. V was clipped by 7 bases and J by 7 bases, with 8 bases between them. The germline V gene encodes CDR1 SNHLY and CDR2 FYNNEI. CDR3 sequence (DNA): TGTGCCAGCACTATTAATAATGAGCAGTTCTTC. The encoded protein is CASTINNEQFF.

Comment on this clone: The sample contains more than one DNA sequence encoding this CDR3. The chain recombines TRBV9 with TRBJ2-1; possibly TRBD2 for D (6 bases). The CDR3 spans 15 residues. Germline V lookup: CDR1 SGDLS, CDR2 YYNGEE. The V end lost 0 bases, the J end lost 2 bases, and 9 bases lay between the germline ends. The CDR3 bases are TGTGCCAGCAGCGTAGCGGCGGGAACCTACAATGAGCAGTTCTTC. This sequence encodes CASSVAAGTYNEQFF.

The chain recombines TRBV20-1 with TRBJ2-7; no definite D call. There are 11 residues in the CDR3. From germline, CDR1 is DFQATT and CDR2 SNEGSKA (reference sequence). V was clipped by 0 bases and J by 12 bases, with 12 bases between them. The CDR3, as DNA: TGCAGTGCTAGAGAGGGATTCGATTTGTACTTC. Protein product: CSAREGFDLYF.

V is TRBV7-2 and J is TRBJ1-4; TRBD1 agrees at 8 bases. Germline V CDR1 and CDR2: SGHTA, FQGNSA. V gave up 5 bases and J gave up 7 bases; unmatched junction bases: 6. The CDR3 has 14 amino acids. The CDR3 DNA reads TGTGCCAGCAGCCGGGGACAGGAGACTGAAAAACTGTTTTTT. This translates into CASSRGQETEKLFF.

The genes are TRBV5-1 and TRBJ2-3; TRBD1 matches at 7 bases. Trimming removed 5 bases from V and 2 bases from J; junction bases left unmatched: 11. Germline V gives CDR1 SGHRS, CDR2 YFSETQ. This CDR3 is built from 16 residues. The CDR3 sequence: CASSPGTRGITDTQYF. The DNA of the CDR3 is TGCGCCAGCAGTCCTGGGACCAGGGGGATCACAGATACGCAGTATTTT.

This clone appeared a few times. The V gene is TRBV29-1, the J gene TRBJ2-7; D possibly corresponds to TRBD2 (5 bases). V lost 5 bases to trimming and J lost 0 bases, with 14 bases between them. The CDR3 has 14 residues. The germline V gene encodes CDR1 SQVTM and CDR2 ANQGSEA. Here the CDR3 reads CSVSRVLDSYEQYF. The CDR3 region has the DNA TGCAGCGTTTCGAGGGTGTTGGACTCCTACGAGCAGTACTTC.

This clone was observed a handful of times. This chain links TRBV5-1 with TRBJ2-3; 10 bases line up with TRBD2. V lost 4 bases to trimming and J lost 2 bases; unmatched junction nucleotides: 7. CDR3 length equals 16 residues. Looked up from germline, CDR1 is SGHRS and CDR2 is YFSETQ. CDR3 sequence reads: CASSRRTSGNTDTQYF. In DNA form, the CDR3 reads TGCGCCAGCAGCCGGCGGACTAGCGGAAACACAGATACGCAGTATTTT.

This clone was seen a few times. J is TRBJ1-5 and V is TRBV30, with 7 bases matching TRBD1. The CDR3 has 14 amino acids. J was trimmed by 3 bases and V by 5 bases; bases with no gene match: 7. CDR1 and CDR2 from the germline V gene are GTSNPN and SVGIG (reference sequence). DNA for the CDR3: TGTGCCTGGGATCGGGACAGCACCAATCAGCCCCAGCATTTT. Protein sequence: CAWDRDSTNQPQHF.

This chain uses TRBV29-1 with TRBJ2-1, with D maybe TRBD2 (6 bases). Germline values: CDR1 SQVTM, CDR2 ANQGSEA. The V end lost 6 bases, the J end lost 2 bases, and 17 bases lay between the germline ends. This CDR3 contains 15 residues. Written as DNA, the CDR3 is TGCAGCGTCCAGCTAGCGCGAGGGGCCTACAATGAGCAGTTCTTC. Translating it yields CSVQLARGAYNEQFF.